Each of the 32 T cell receptor beta chains below was sequenced from the same sample in a study of identifying expanded T cells in peripheral blood. Generated by immunoSEQ multiplex PCR, the TCRdb table keeps only in-frame clones and is missing some. The table shows roughly 86,000 clones, with 70% to 90% occurring only once. Material: blood. These receptors originate from a person aged 18 to 75 in good health.

The V call is TRBV5-1, the J call TRBJ1-1, with no clear D. Germline V gene lookup returns CDR1 SGHRS and CDR2 YFSETQ. This CDR3 region has 14 residues. The V end was cut by 0 bases, the J end by 3 bases, with 9 bases between. In nucleotides, the CDR3 is TGCGCCAGCAGCTTGGACGGCTTGGACACTGAAGCTTTCTTT. Amino acids: CASSLDGLDTEAFF.

V usage is TRBV28 and J usage is TRBJ2-3, with 11 bases matching TRBD2. The germline gives CDR1 MDHEN, CDR2 SYDVKM. This CDR3 is built from 16 residues. Trimming cost V 2 bases and J 2 bases; bases outside gene matches: 3. This chain's CDR3 is CASSLGLAGYTDTQYF. The CDR3, as DNA: TGTGCCAGCAGTTTAGGACTAGCGGGTTACACAGATACGCAGTATTTT.

This chain links TRBV4-3 with TRBJ2-1; tentatively, D is TRBD1 (5 bases). CDR3 length: 16 residues. The germline V gene encodes CDR1 LGHNA and CDR2 YSLEER. The germline V and J ends were trimmed by 4 bases and 0 bases, with 13 bases remaining between them. The CDR3 sequence: CASSPDQGSSYNEQFF. The CDR3 DNA reads TGCGCCAGCAGCCCAGATCAGGGTAGCTCCTACAATGAGCAGTTCTTC.

The chain uses TRBV5-1 and TRBJ1-2, with 7 bases that match TRBD1. The CDR3 runs 14 residues. The trim removed 4 bases at V and 7 bases at J, leaving 10 bases unmatched. The germline gives CDR1 SGHRS, CDR2 YFSETQ. CDR3 protein: CASSPGQEGSGYTF. DNA of the CDR3: TGCGCCAGCAGCCCAGGACAGGAGGGCAGTGGCTACACCTTC.

This rearrangement joins TRBV10-3 to TRBJ1-2, with D possibly matching TRBD1 (5 bases). The CDR3 has 14 residues. Looked up from germline, CDR1 is ENHRY and CDR2 is SYGVKD. V was trimmed by 10 bases and J by 6 bases, leaving 21 bases between them. CDR3 sequence reads: CATHGGRSLDGYTF. DNA of the CDR3: TGTGCCACCCACGGGGGAAGGAGCCTCGATGGCTACACCTTC.

This clone was seen more than once but under ten times. The chain carries TRBV29-1 and TRBJ1-2; D uncertain. CDR3 length: 11 residues. CDR1 SQVTM and CDR2 ANQGSEA come from the germline V gene. Trimming left V 2 bases short and J 6 bases short, with 7 bases between. DNA of the CDR3: TGCAGCGTTGAAAGGGTGAATGGCTACACCTTC. It is translated as CSVERVNGYTF.

This sequence joins TRBV2 and TRBJ2-7; D is perhaps TRBD1 (6 bases). Trimming removed 4 bases at V and 3 bases at J, with 13 bases between. The length of the CDR3 is 14 residues. From germline, CDR1 is SNHLY and CDR2 FYNNEI. The CDR3 is CASSGGQSYYEQYF. In DNA, the CDR3 is TGTGCCAGCAGTGGGGGACAATCATACTACGAGCAGTACTTC.

The genes are TRBV6-1 and TRBJ2-4; TRBD1 matches 12 bases. The germline V gene has CDR1 MNHNS and CDR2 SASEGT. The CDR3 has 15 residues. V was pared by 10 bases and J by 0 bases, with 4 bases of the junction left unmatched. The CDR3 region has the DNA TGTGCCACCGGGACAGGGGGCACAGCCAAAAACATTCAGTACTTC. Residues: CATGTGGTAKNIQYF.

The V gene is TRBV5-4, the J gene TRBJ1-2; perhaps TRBD1 as D (6 bases). This CDR3 spans 13 amino acids. In germline, CDR1 is SGHNT, CDR2 YYREEE (reference sequence). Trimming stripped 1 base from V and 6 bases from J, with 10 bases between. The DNA for the CDR3 is TGTGCCAGCAGCTTGTATACAGGGAATGGCTACACCTTC. It codes for CASSLYTGNGYTF.

The J gene is TRBJ1-5, the V gene TRBV27, with no clear D. CDR1 is MNHEY and CDR2 is SMNVEV in the germline V gene (reference sequence). The V end was cut by 0 bases, the J end by 6 bases, with 6 bases between. The CDR3 length is 13 residues. In nucleotides, the CDR3 is TGTGCCAGCAGTTTATCCTGGGGTCAGCCCCAGCATTTT. It specifies CASSLSWGQPQHF.

This clone came up once. At one end, the junction sequence differs from germline, possibly due to a read error. The chain has TRBV25-1 and TRBJ2-1; possibly TRBD2 for D (5 bases). Germline assignment: CDR1 MGHDK and CDR2 SYGVNS. The CDR3 totals 16 residues. CDR3 DNA: TGTGCCAGCAGCGAATCGGGGAGTAAAACCTACAATGAGCAGTTCTTC. It codes for CASSESGSKTYNEQFF.

This clone appeared a few times. V is TRBV7-2 and J is TRBJ1-2; the match to TRBD1 covers 7 bases. The CDR3 consists of 14 residues. Germline V gives CDR1 SGHTA, CDR2 FQGNSA. The trim removed 3 bases at V and 4 bases at J, leaving 5 bases unmatched. DNA for the CDR3: TGTGCCAGCAGCTTTTCCCGGGACAGCTATGGCTACACCTTC. This codes for CASSFSRDSYGYTF.

Here the CDR3 reads CASSDLYRAGREKLFF. The CDR3 nucleotides read TGTGCCAGCAGTGACCTTTACAGGGCGGGCCGCGAAAAACTGTTTTTT. V is TRBV25-1 and J is TRBJ1-4, with D possibly matching TRBD1 (6 bases). This CDR3 has 16 residues. CDR1 MGHDK and CDR2 SYGVNS come from the germline V gene. V dropped 3 bases and J dropped 8 bases, with 19 bases sitting between them.

This clone was seen a handful of times. This sequence joins TRBV2 and TRBJ1-2, with 10 nucleotides matching TRBD1. The junction had 5 bases not matched to a gene; V was cut back by 7 bases and J by 6 bases. Per the germline V gene, CDR1 is SNHLY and CDR2 is FYNNEI. The CDR3 is made up of 13 amino acids. DNA of the CDR3: TGTGCCAGCATGAGGGGACAGGGGAATGGCTACACCTTC. Its protein product is CASMRGQGNGYTF.

The rearrangement uses TRBV20-1 and TRBJ1-1; 7 bases fit TRBD1. This CDR3 comprises 11 residues. V dropped 6 bases and J dropped 10; count of bases not matched to a gene: 8. Germline CDR1 DFQATT, CDR2 SNEGSKA (reference sequence). The CDR3 reads CSARTGARAFF. The CDR3 coding sequence is TGCAGTGCCAGGACAGGAGCCAGAGCTTTCTTT.

The V and J genes are TRBV4-1 and TRBJ2-1; no reliable D call. This CDR3 region has 16 residues. Per germline, CDR1 MGHRA and CDR2 YSYEKL. V lost 0 bases and J lost 8, with 17 bases in between. The CDR3 DNA reads as TGCGCCAGCAGCCAAGATCAAGGTGCGGCACAATATGAGCAGTTCTTC. Amino acid sequence: CASSQDQGAAQYEQFF.

CDR3 DNA: TGCGCCAGCAGCCTCACCCTGACTATTGACACCGGGGAGCTGTTTTTT. Encoded protein: CASSLTLTIDTGELFF. This chain joins TRBV4-3 and TRBJ2-2, with D maybe TRBD2 (5 bases). The CDR3 extends over 16 amino acids. The germline V and J ends were trimmed by 4 bases and 3 bases, with 15 bases remaining between them. From germline, CDR1 is LGHNA and CDR2 YSLEER.

The CDR3 here is CASSQDGQGTYEQYF. CDR3 DNA sequence: TGCGCCAGCAGCCAAGATGGGCAGGGCACGTACGAGCAGTACTTC. J is TRBJ2-7 and V is TRBV4-1; the D gene is possibly TRBD1 (5 bases). V was clipped by 0 bases and J by 4 bases, with 13 bases between them. The CDR3 runs 15 residues. CDR1 and CDR2 from the germline V gene are MGHRA and YSYEKL.

V gene TRBV6-5 combines with J gene TRBJ1-1, with a tentative D call TRBD1 (5 bases). Trimming shortened V by 6 bases and J by 11 bases, and 16 bases separated the two germline ends. From germline, CDR1 is MNHEY and CDR2 SVGAGI. This CDR3 is 12 amino acids long. The CDR3 nucleotides read TGTGCCAGCAGCCAATTTCAGGGTCGCGCTTTCTTT. This sequence encodes CASSQFQGRAFF.

This clone was counted only a few times. The chain uses TRBV6-5 and TRBJ1-6; tentative D call: TRBD1 (5 bases). CDR1 and CDR2 from the germline V gene are MNHEY and SVGAGI. CDR3 length: 14 residues. Trimming cost V 2 bases and J 7 bases, with 9 bases left between them. The chain's CDR3 is CASSYGAANSPLHF. CDR3 in DNA: TGTGCCAGCAGTTACGGGGCAGCAAATTCACCCCTCCACTTT.

This chain links TRBV7-2 with TRBJ1-1, with D possibly being TRBD1 (5 bases). V lost 5 bases and J lost 4, with 11 bases in between. The CDR3 is made up of 13 amino acids. Germline CDR1 reads SGHTA; CDR2 reads FQGNSA. DNA for the CDR3: TGTGCCAGCAGCCCAGGGTTGCGCACTGAAGCTTTCTTT. As protein: CASSPGLRTEAFF.

The chain employs TRBV6-1 and TRBJ1-1; D gene ambiguous. V lost 0 bases and J lost 9, with 17 bases in between. Germline CDR1 is MNHNS and CDR2 is SASEGT. This CDR3 comprises 15 residues. The CDR3 nucleotides are TGTGCCAGCAGTGAAGCGGGGTTAGAGCTCTCGAAAGCTTTCTTT. This codes for CASSEAGLELSKAFF.

The CDR3, as DNA: TGTGCCAGCAGCTCCCTCCCTGCGGCACTTAACTATGGCTACACCTTC. Translation gives CASSSLPAALNYGYTF. The V and J genes are TRBV5-4 and TRBJ1-2; no firm D call. V gave up 3 bases and J gave up 1 base, with 16 bases separating them. The CDR3 sequence is 16 residues long. In germline, CDR1 is SGHNT, CDR2 YYREEE (reference sequence).

This rearrangement joins TRBV28 to TRBJ1-4; the D gene is possibly TRBD1 (5 bases). Trimming shortened V by 3 bases and J by 14 bases, and 13 bases separated the two germline ends. This CDR3 has 12 residues. The V gene's germline CDR1 is MDHEN and CDR2 SYDVKM. CDR3: CASSFPGTKLFF. The CDR3 DNA reads as TGTGCCAGCAGTTTCCCCGGGACGAAGCTGTTTTTT.

The chain links TRBV11-2 to TRBJ2-3; maybe TRBD2 (5 bases). V shed 4 bases and J shed 5 bases, with 16 bases lying between them. Germline values: CDR1 SGHAT, CDR2 FQNNGV. The CDR3 runs 15 residues. Here the CDR3 reads CASSSPPLGGDTQYF. The DNA for the CDR3 is TGTGCCAGCAGCTCTCCCCCGTTAGGAGGAGATACGCAGTATTTT.

The CDR3 nucleotides read TGTGCCAGCAGTCCTCGGGGCGACCCTAATTCACCCCTCCACTTT. Its translation is CASSPRGDPNSPLHF. J is TRBJ1-6 and V is TRBV25-1, with D possibly TRBD1 on 5 matching bases. The CDR3 runs 15 residues. V was cut by 5 bases and J by 6 bases, with 14 bases left in between. Germline V gene data show CDR1 as MGHDK and CDR2 as SYGVNS.

The genes are TRBV5-5 and TRBJ1-1, with D tentatively TRBD1 (5 bases). This CDR3 has 16 amino acids. The germline V and J ends were trimmed by 4 bases and 0 bases, with 16 bases remaining between them. In germline, CDR1 is SGHKS, CDR2 YYEKEE (reference sequence). CDR3 nucleotides: TGTGCCAGCAGCACAGTGCAGGGACGGCTGAACACTGAAGCTTTCTTT. Translating gives CASSTVQGRLNTEAFF. The whole variable domain, remainder taken from reference TRBV5-5 and TRBJ1-1, is DAGVTQSPTHLIKTRGQQVTLRCSPISGHKSVSWYQQVLGQGPQFIFQYYEKEERGRGNFPDRFSARQFPNYSSELNVNALLLGDSALYLCASSTVQGRLNTEAFFGQGTRLTVV.

The chain carries TRBV2 and TRBJ2-5; D is unresolved. This CDR3 is 11 amino acids long. Germline CDR1 SNHLY, CDR2 FYNNEI. The V end was cut by 6 bases, the J end by 4 bases, with 6 bases between. The CDR3 DNA sequence: TGTGCCAGCAGCTTAGCAGAGACCCAGTACTTC. Protein product: CASSLAETQYF.

The chain links TRBV6-1 to TRBJ1-5; D not certain. Trimming stripped 5 bases from V and 0 bases from J, with 5 bases between. The CDR3 contains 13 residues. CDR1 and CDR2 (germline): MNHNS, SASEGT. In DNA form, the CDR3 reads TGTGCCAGCAGTAGGTATAGCAATCAGCCCCAGCATTTT. It codes for CASSRYSNQPQHF.

For this clone: The sample contains more than one DNA sequence encoding this CDR3. V is TRBV4-3 and J is TRBJ1-2; TRBD1 matches at 7 bases. The CDR3 extends over 14 amino acids. Germline CDR1 is LGHNA and CDR2 is YSLEER. Trimming at V came to 4 bases and at J to 3 bases, leaving 5 bases not matched to a gene. The CDR3, as DNA: TGCGCCAGCAGCCCCCGGACAGGAGACTATGGCTACACCTTC. Its protein product is CASSPRTGDYGYTF.

The V call is TRBV11-2, the J call TRBJ2-1, with D uncertain. Trimming removed 0 bases from V and 5 bases from J, with 11 bases in between. Germline V gene sequence: CDR1 SGHAT, CDR2 FQNNGV. The CDR3 runs to 15 residues. CDR3 DNA: TGTGCCAGCAGCTTAGATTACGGCAGTCACAATGAGCAGTTCTTC. Amino acids: CASSLDYGSHNEQFF. The variable domain in full, completed from reference TRBV11-2 and TRBJ2-1, reads EAGVAQSPRYKIIEKRQSVAFWCNPISGHATLYWYQQILGQGPKLLIQFQNNGVVDDSQLPKDRFSAERLKGVDSTLKIQPAKLEDSAVYLCASSLDYGSHNEQFFGPGTRLTVL.

Here the CDR3 reads CASSFGYQETQYF. Here the CDR3 DNA reads TGTGCCAGCAGCTTTGGATATCAAGAGACCCAGTACTTC. The chain uses TRBV5-6 and TRBJ2-5; D gene unclear. V was trimmed by 2 bases and J by 2 bases, leaving 7 bases between them. The germline V gene has CDR1 SGHDT and CDR2 YYEEEE. There are 13 residues in the CDR3. The full variable domain, rest sourced from reference TRBV5-6 and TRBJ2-5, is DAGVTQSPTHLIKTRGQQVTLRCSPKSGHDTVSWYQQALGQGPQFIFQYYEEEERQRGNFPDRFSGHQFPNYSSELNVNALLLGDSALYLCASSFGYQETQYFGPGTRLLVL.